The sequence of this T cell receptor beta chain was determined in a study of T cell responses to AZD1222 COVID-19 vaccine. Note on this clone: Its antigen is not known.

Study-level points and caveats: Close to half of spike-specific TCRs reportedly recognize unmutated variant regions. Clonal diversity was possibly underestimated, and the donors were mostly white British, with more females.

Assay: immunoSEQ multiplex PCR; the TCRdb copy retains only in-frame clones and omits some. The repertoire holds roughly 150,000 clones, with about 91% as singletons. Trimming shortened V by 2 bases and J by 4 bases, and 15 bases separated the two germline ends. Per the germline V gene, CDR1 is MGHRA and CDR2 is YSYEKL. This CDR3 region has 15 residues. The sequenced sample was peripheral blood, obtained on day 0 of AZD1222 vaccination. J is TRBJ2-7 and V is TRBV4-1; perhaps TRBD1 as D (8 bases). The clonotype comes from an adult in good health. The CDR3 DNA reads TGCGCCAGCAGCCAACTTGGACAGGGAGGGTACGAGCAGTACTTC. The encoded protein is CASSQLGQGGYEQYF.